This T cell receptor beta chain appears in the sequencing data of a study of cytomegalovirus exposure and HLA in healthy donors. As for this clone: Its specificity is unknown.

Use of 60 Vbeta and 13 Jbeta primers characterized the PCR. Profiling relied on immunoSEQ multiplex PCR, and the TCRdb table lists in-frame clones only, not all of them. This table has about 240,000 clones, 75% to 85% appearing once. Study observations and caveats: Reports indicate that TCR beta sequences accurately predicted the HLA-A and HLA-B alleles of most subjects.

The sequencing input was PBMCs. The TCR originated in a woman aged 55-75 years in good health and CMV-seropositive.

The CDR3 sequence is CASSWGGPTTGGYTF. The CDR3 region has the DNA TGTGCCAGCAGTTGGGGAGGGCCGACTACCGGGGGCTACACCTTC. The chain combines TRBV6-1 with TRBJ1-2; unclear D gene. This CDR3 is 15 amino acids long. CDR1 and CDR2 (germline): MNHNS, SASEGT. Trimming removed 5 bases from V and 8 bases from J, with 21 bases in between.